This TCR beta chain was sequenced for a study of control samples from healthy donors and cancer patients. Produced via immunoSEQ multiplex PCR; TCRdb's table is partial and in-frame only. The profile shows under 85,000 clones, roughly 94% of them singletons. With 0 bases removed from V and 4 bases from J, the gap between germline ends came to 22 bases. CDR1 and CDR2 from the germline V gene are KGHSH and LQKENI. The CDR3 sequence is 19 residues long. The sequence was obtained from a middle-aged woman in good health. V and J are TRBV18 and TRBJ2-1; D is undetermined. Sequenced material: blood. The CDR3 sequence: CASSPPKRPQTLSYNEQFF. As DNA, the CDR3 is TGTGCCAGCTCACCACCGAAGAGACCCCAGACCCTTTCGTACAATGAGCAGTTCTTC.